Included here is one TCR beta chain sequence, with context. These data belong to a study of blood T cell repertoires in COVID-19. Study details: Nucleic acid was either cDNA or gDNA, and it came from T cells, B-cell-depleted T cells, or PBMCs.

Germline trimming cut 6 bases from V and 7 bases from J; bases unmatched to any gene: 9. This CDR3 has 15 amino acids. Germline values: CDR1 MNHEY, CDR2 SMNVEV (reference sequence). Original methodology: Estimated nucleated cell counts came from reference gene primer amplification. Using immunoSEQ multiplex PCR, the repertoire was profiled, and TCRdb retains in-frame clones only, with some absent. V, J and clone size are taken as reported in that table, and D and trimming were inferred from the DNA itself. The table shows about 200,000 clones, with around 86% occurring only once. The gene calls are TRBV27 and TRBJ1-5; 10 bases are shared with TRBD1. This receptor was taken from a man aged 50 to 59 with acute or convalescent COVID-19. Sequencing was performed on peripheral blood. This chain's CDR3 is CASRSGQGYLQPQHF. The CDR3 coding sequence is TGTGCCAGCAGATCGGGACAGGGGTATTTACAGCCCCAGCATTTT.